The rows below give T cell receptor beta chains drawn from one sample of a study of shared clonotypes between healthy human individuals. Clones were sequenced by immunoSEQ multiplex PCR, and TCRdb holds only the in-frame ones, with some missing. The sample contains 780,000 or so clones, roughly two thirds of which appear only once. The sequencing input was memory CD4+ T cells sorted from blood. These receptors originate from a woman aged 25 to 39 in good health. Both conserved end residues are part of each CDR3. The D gene is left open where the match is weak. A clone size is listed for some rows: how often the clone was seen (once, few, many), or a class if it is expanded.

abundance: .; j_gene: TRBJ1-2; v_gene: TRBV5-1; d_gene: TRBD1; CDR3nt: TGCGCCAGCACGAAAAGGCAGGGGGGCGAGACGGTTGGCTACACCTTC; CDR3aa: CASTKRQGGETVGYTF
abundance: .; j_gene: TRBJ2-2; v_gene: TRBV6-1; d_gene: TRBD2; CDR3nt: TGTGCCAGCAGCGCACTAGCGGGAGCCGGGGAGCTGTTTTTT; CDR3aa: CASSALAGAGELFF
abundance: .; j_gene: TRBJ1-2; v_gene: TRBV19; d_gene: TRBD1; CDR3nt: TGTGCCAGCGCGACCGGGACAGGATGGTATGGCTACACCTTC; CDR3aa: CASATGTGWYGYTF
abundance: .; j_gene: TRBJ2-3; v_gene: TRBV14; d_gene: TRBD2; CDR3nt: TGTGCCAGCAGCCAAGATTACTTAGCGGGAGGGCTTTCGGATACGCAGTATTTT; CDR3aa: CASSQDYLAGGLSDTQYF
abundance: .; j_gene: TRBJ2-5; v_gene: TRBV18; d_gene: .; CDR3nt: TGTGCCAGCTCCAAATACTTGGAGGGCCCGGAGACCCAGTACTTC; CDR3aa: CASSKYLEGPETQYF
abundance: few; j_gene: TRBJ2-2; v_gene: TRBV7-2; d_gene: TRBD2; CDR3nt: TGTGCCAGCAGCTTAGAAGCGGGAGGGTACACCGGGGAGCTGTTTTTT; CDR3aa: CASSLEAGGYTGELFF
abundance: once; j_gene: TRBJ1-2; v_gene: TRBV6-1; d_gene: TRBD1; CDR3nt: TGTGCCAGCAGTGTCCGGACAGGTGACTATGGCTACACCTTC; CDR3aa: CASSVRTGDYGYTF
abundance: .; j_gene: TRBJ2-4; v_gene: TRBV25-1; d_gene: .; CDR3nt: TGTGCCAGCAGTGAACAAAACATTCAGTACTTC; CDR3aa: CASSEQNIQYF
abundance: .; j_gene: TRBJ1-6; v_gene: TRBV4-2; d_gene: TRBD1; CDR3nt: TGTGCCAGCAGCTTGGACAGGGGCAATTCACCCCTCCACTTT; CDR3aa: CASSLDRGNSPLHF
abundance: few; j_gene: TRBJ1-5; v_gene: TRBV28; d_gene: .; CDR3nt: TGTGCCAGCAGTTTACTCGAGGGCGAGGTACAGCCCCAGCATTTT; CDR3aa: CASSLLEGEVQPQHF
abundance: .; j_gene: TRBJ1-3; v_gene: TRBV2; d_gene: .; CDR3nt: TGTGCCAGCAGTTCCTCTGTATCTGGAAACACCATATATTTT; CDR3aa: CASSSSVSGNTIYF
abundance: .; j_gene: TRBJ2-4; v_gene: TRBV9; d_gene: TRBD2; CDR3nt: TGTGCCAGCAGCGTCGGGACTAGCGGGAGGGCCTACATTCAGTACTTC; CDR3aa: CASSVGTSGRAYIQYF
abundance: .; j_gene: TRBJ1-2; v_gene: TRBV5-1; d_gene: .; CDR3nt: TGCGCCAGCAGCTGGGGGGACAATTTTCACACCTTC; CDR3aa: CASSWGDNFHTF
abundance: .; j_gene: TRBJ1-2; v_gene: TRBV21-1; d_gene: .; CDR3nt: TGTGCCCCAAGGTCAGGGGGATTGAGAGGCTACACCTTC; CDR3aa: CAPRSGGLRGYTF
abundance: few; j_gene: TRBJ1-4; v_gene: TRBV6-5; d_gene: .; CDR3nt: TGTGCCAGCAGTGTACGTGAAAAACTGTTTTTT; CDR3aa: CASSVREKLFF
abundance: .; j_gene: TRBJ1-1; v_gene: TRBV28; d_gene: .; CDR3nt: TGTGCCAGCAGTTTATCCGCCCAAGGAGCTTTCTTT; CDR3aa: CASSLSAQGAFF
abundance: .; j_gene: TRBJ2-7; v_gene: TRBV5-6; d_gene: .; CDR3nt: TGTGCCAGCAGCTTGGCAGGCCTATCCTACGAGCAGTACTTC; CDR3aa: CASSLAGLSYEQYF
abundance: .; j_gene: TRBJ2-7; v_gene: TRBV10-1; d_gene: TRBD2; CDR3nt: TGCGCCAGCAATCCGGGAGGGCCAGGCTACGAGCAGTACTTC; CDR3aa: CASNPGGPGYEQYF
abundance: once; j_gene: TRBJ1-1; v_gene: TRBV7-2; d_gene: TRBD1; CDR3nt: TGTGCCAGCAGCTCCCAAGGACAGGGTTCGACTGAAGCTTTCTTT; CDR3aa: CASSSQGQGSTEAFF
abundance: once; j_gene: TRBJ2-3; v_gene: TRBV21-1; d_gene: .; CDR3nt: TGTGCCAGCAGGGGGACTAGCGGAGCTAGCACAGATACGCAGTATTTT; CDR3aa: CASRGTSGASTDTQYF
abundance: once; j_gene: TRBJ1-1; v_gene: TRBV10-3; d_gene: .; CDR3nt: TGTGCCATCAGGGAACAGGGTGAAGCTTTCTTT; CDR3aa: CAIREQGEAFF
abundance: .; j_gene: TRBJ2-1; v_gene: TRBV13; d_gene: .; CDR3nt: TGTGCCAGCAGCAAAATGGGTGAGCAGTTCTTC; CDR3aa: CASSKMGEQFF
abundance: .; j_gene: TRBJ2-1; v_gene: TRBV7-2; d_gene: TRBD1; CDR3nt: TGTGCCAGCAGCTTAGCGCGGGACAGGGCTAACAATGAGCAGTTCTTC; CDR3aa: CASSLARDRANNEQFF
abundance: few; j_gene: TRBJ2-3; v_gene: TRBV30; d_gene: .; CDR3nt: TGTGCCTGGAGTGTACAGTCTAGCACAGATACGCAGTATTTT; CDR3aa: CAWSVQSSTDTQYF
abundance: .; j_gene: TRBJ1-1; v_gene: TRBV28; d_gene: .; CDR3nt: TGTGCCAGCAGTACATATGGGGGGCAGGGGACCCCTGAAGCTTTCTTT; CDR3aa: CASSTYGGQGTPEAFF
abundance: once; j_gene: TRBJ2-7; v_gene: TRBV4-1; d_gene: .; CDR3nt: TGCGCCAGCAGCCAAGATGGGGGAGGCGAGCAGTACTTC; CDR3aa: CASSQDGGGEQYF
abundance: .; j_gene: TRBJ1-1; v_gene: TRBV11-2; d_gene: .; CDR3nt: TGTGCCAGCAGCTTAACCTCGGGGCAGAACACTGAAGCTTTCTTT; CDR3aa: CASSLTSGQNTEAFF
abundance: .; j_gene: TRBJ2-7; v_gene: TRBV6-5; d_gene: TRBD1; CDR3nt: TGTGCCAGCAGATCGGGACAGCGGATTACCTACGAGCAGTACTTC; CDR3aa: CASRSGQRITYEQYF
abundance: few; j_gene: TRBJ2-7; v_gene: TRBV7-9; d_gene: .; CDR3nt: TGTGCCAGCAGCTTATACCACGAGCAGTACTTC; CDR3aa: CASSLYHEQYF
abundance: .; j_gene: TRBJ2-7; v_gene: TRBV18; d_gene: .; CDR3nt: TGTGCCAGCGGGGCAAGATCAGGGATCTACGAGCAGTACTTC; CDR3aa: CASGARSGIYEQYF
abundance: many; j_gene: TRBJ2-7; v_gene: TRBV7-9; d_gene: TRBD1; CDR3nt: TGTGCCAGCAGCTCAATCCTGACAGGGGGTACCTACGAGCAGTACTTC; CDR3aa: CASSSILTGGTYEQYF
abundance: many; j_gene: TRBJ2-2; v_gene: TRBV9; d_gene: TRBD2; CDR3nt: TGTGCCAGCAGCCCCAGCGGGAGTCACGGGGAGCTGTTTTTT; CDR3aa: CASSPSGSHGELFF
abundance: .; j_gene: TRBJ2-1; v_gene: TRBV5-1; d_gene: TRBD2; CDR3nt: TGCGCCAGCACCCTACTAGCGGGAGAGAACAATGAGCAGTTCTTC; CDR3aa: CASTLLAGENNEQFF
abundance: .; j_gene: TRBJ1-1; v_gene: TRBV21-1; d_gene: .; CDR3nt: TGTGCCAGCAGCATTACGGGACAGGAAGACGGCACTGAAGCTTTCTTT; CDR3aa: CASSITGQEDGTEAFF
abundance: many; j_gene: TRBJ1-1; v_gene: TRBV11-2; d_gene: .; CDR3nt: TGTGCCAGCAGCCTATCACGCGTGAACACTGAAGCTTTCTTT; CDR3aa: CASSLSRVNTEAFF
abundance: .; j_gene: TRBJ2-7; v_gene: TRBV9; d_gene: TRBD2; CDR3nt: TGTGCCAGCAGCATGACGACTAGCTTTGTCGAGCAGTACTTC; CDR3aa: CASSMTTSFVEQYF